A selection of T cell receptor beta chains follows, all from one sample in a study of T cells in Graves' hyperthyroidism and ophthalmopathy. TCRdb re-called the multiplex PCR reads with MiXCR, one entry per CDR3 protein. Altogether under 400,000 distinct CDR3 sequences are present, 15% being singletons, with the ten largest covering roughly 19%. What was sequenced was blood. These TCRs come from an older woman with Graves' ophthalmopathy. The CDR3 runs from the conserved cysteine through the conserved F or W. D genes are given only for firm matches. The size entry is marked missing in some rows and otherwise reads once, few, many or a size class.

>TRBD2|TRBV7-2|TRBJ2-5|many
CASSFGLAGETQYF
TGTGCCAGCAGCTTCGGACTAGCGGGAGAGACCCAGTACTTC
>TRBD2|TRBV12-3/TRBV12-4|TRBJ2-5|many
CASSLARGGNVQETQYF
TGTGCCAGCAGTTTAGCGCGGGGGGGCAACGTCCAAGAGACCCAGTACTTC
>TRBD1|TRBV5-1|TRBJ1-1|many
CASSNVPGQGVNTEAFF
TGCGCCAGCAGCAACGTCCCGGGACAGGGCGTGAACACTGAAGCTTTCTTT
>.|TRBV11-2|TRBJ1-3|.
CASGLERRGNTIYF
TGTGCCAGCGGCTTAGAGAGGAGGGGAAACACCATATATTTT
>.|TRBV3-1|TRBJ2-5|few
CASEPRGETQYF
TGTGCCAGCGAGCCACGCGGTGAGACCCAGTACTTC
>TRBD2|TRBV7-8|TRBJ2-1|many
CASSSSSGSSYNEQFF
TGTGCCAGCAGCTCGTCTAGCGGATCCTCCTACAATGAGCAGTTCTTC
>TRBD2|TRBV20-1|TRBJ2-6|few
CSARVAGWGGANVLTF
TGCAGTGCGAGAGTAGCGGGCTGGGGGGGGGCCAACGTCCTGACTTTC
>.|TRBV6-1|TRBJ2-5|.
CASSRRAAVETQYF
TGTGCCAGCAGTCGCCGGGCGGCAGTGGAGACCCAGTACTTC
>.|TRBV19|TRBJ2-5|.
CASKPQLSQETQYF
TGTGCCAGTAAGCCGCAGCTTTCACAAGAGACCCAGTACTTC
>TRBD1|TRBV7-2|TRBJ2-1|many
CASSSSGTGFHNEQFF
TGTGCCAGCAGCTCGTCCGGGACAGGGTTCCACAATGAGCAGTTCTTC
>TRBD2|TRBV20-1|TRBJ2-2|many
CSAGGGGELFF
TGCAGTGCCGGGGGGGGCGGGGAGCTGTTTTTT
>TRBD2|TRBV5-1|TRBJ2-1|many
CASSPGAGGRGEQFF
TGCGCCAGCAGCCCCGGAGCGGGAGGGCGAGGTGAGCAGTTCTTC
>.|TRBV9|TRBJ1-3|.
CASSVAGSSSGNTIYF
TGTGCCAGCAGCGTAGCAGGATCGAGCTCTGGAAACACCATATATTTT
>.|TRBV12-3/TRBV12-4|TRBJ2-3|few
CASSPTGTDTQYF
TGTGCCAGCAGCCCAACAGGGACAGATACGCAGTATTTT
>.|TRBV28|TRBJ2-1|few
CASAPTRNEQFF
TGTGCCAGCGCTCCAACCCGGAATGAGCAGTTCTTC
>.|TRBV5-1|TRBJ2-1|.
CASSSQTPVTNEQFF
TGCGCCAGCAGCTCACAGACTCCAGTCACCAATGAGCAGTTCTTC
>TRBD2|TRBV19|TRBJ2-1|once
CASKRTSGMLSYNEQFF
TGTGCCAGTAAGAGGACTAGCGGGATGTTGTCCTACAATGAGCAGTTCTTC
>TRBD2|TRBV4-1|TRBJ2-2|.
CASSQETLAGDGTGELFF
TGCGCCAGCAGCCAAGAAACCCTAGCGGGAGACGGTACCGGGGAGCTGTTTTTT
>TRBD1|TRBV6-1|TRBJ1-5|many
CASSNRDRAKNQPQHF
TGTGCCAGCAGTAACCGGGACAGGGCAAAGAATCAGCCCCAGCATTTT
>.|TRBV12-3/TRBV12-4|TRBJ1-4|.
CASSPIGTQGEKLFF
TGTGCCAGCAGTCCCATAGGGACTCAGGGTGAAAAACTGTTTTTT
>TRBD2|TRBV13|TRBJ2-7|few
CASSLDSGSYGEQYF
TGTGCCAGCAGCTTAGATAGCGGGAGTTATGGAGAGCAGTACTTC
>TRBD2|TRBV7-9|TRBJ2-3|few
CASSLATSGRDTQYF
TGTGCCAGCAGCTTAGCGACTAGCGGGAGAGATACGCAGTATTTT
>.|TRBV28|TRBJ2-1|few
CASSFASGNNEQLF
.
>.|TRBV28|TRBJ2-7|many
CASSRPGQNSYEQYF
TGTGCCAGCAGTCGTCCGGGACAAAATTCCTACGAGCAGTACTTC
>TRBD1|TRBV11-2|TRBJ2-7|.
CASSPGGTGVHEQYF
TGTGCCAGCAGCCCAGGGGGGACAGGGGTCCACGAGCAGTACTTC
>TRBD2|TRBV9|TRBJ2-1|few
CASTISGRADNEQFF
TGTGCCAGCACCATTAGCGGGAGGGCCGACAATGAGCAGTTCTTC
>TRBD2|TRBV12-3/TRBV12-4|TRBJ2-3|.
CASSSTGGGGADTQYF
TGTGCCAGCAGTTCCACGGGGGGGGGGGGGGCAGATACGCAGTATTTT
>.|TRBV2|TRBJ1-5|few
CASSEREFGMRPQHF
TGTGCCAGCAGCGAGAGGGAATTCGGTATGCGGCCCCAGCATTTT
>.|TRBV2|TRBJ2-3|many
CASSEARTKYF
TGTGCCAGCAGTGAGGCTAGGACAAAGTATTTT
>TRBD2|TRBV12-3/TRBV12-4|TRBJ2-1|many
CASETSGSYNEQFF
TGTGCCAGCGAGACTAGCGGGAGTTACAATGAGCAGTTCTTC
>.|TRBV6-1|TRBJ1-5|.
CASSPEKGLTQPQHF
TGTGCCAGCAGTCCGGAAAAGGGGTTGACTCAGCCCCAGCATTTT
>TRBD2|TRBV28|TRBJ2-1|many
CASSGGGSRASYNEQFF
TGTGCCAGCAGTGGGGGGGGGTCGCGGGCATCCTACAATGAGCAGTTCTTC
>.|TRBV6-5|TRBJ1-5|many
CASSYRLPGPYSNQPQHF
TGTGCCAGCAGTTACCGACTGCCAGGCCCCTATAGCAATCAGCCCCAGCATTTT
>.|TRBV2|TRBJ2-2|many
CASSFDRTPGRGELFF
TGTGCCAGCAGTTTCGACAGGACCCCGGGTAGGGGGGAGCTGTTTTTT
>TRBD1|TRBV7-9|TRBJ2-1|.
CASSSAGTGVDNEQFF
TGTGCCAGCAGCTCCGCCGGGACAGGGGTCGACAATGAGCAGTTCTTC
>TRBD2|TRBV25-1|TRBJ2-1|.
CASSGGEGWSYNEQFF
TGTGCCAGCAGTGGGGGGGAGGGATGGTCCTACAATGAGCAGTTCTTC
>.|TRBV15|TRBJ1-5|many
CATSRDPSRVDQPQHF
TGTGCCACCAGCAGAGATCCCTCTCGAGTAGATCAGCCCCAGCATTTT
>TRBD1|TRBV2|TRBJ2-3|many
CASRWDSSTDTQYF
TGTGCCAGCAGGTGGGACAGTAGCACAGATACGCAGTATTTT
>.|TRBV2|TRBJ1-5|many
CARTRRGDENQPQHF
TGTGCCCGAACTCGGAGAGGGGATGAAAATCAGCCCCAGCATTTT
>TRBD2|TRBV20-1|TRBJ2-5|many
CSARDPATSGRNRETQYF
TGCAGTGCTAGAGATCCGGCGACTAGCGGGAGAAACAGGGAGACCCAGTACTTC
>.|TRBV20-1|TRBJ2-7|many
CSASGAVLYEQYF
TGCAGTGCTAGTGGGGCGGTCCTCTACGAGCAGTACTTC
>.|TRBV6-2/TRBV6-3|TRBJ2-2|few
CASSYSIGPGTRELFF
TGTGCCAGCAGTTACTCGATCGGCCCCGGGACCAGGGAGCTGTTTTTT
>.|TRBV6-2/TRBV6-3|TRBJ1-5|.
CASREYRGNQPQHF
TGTGCCAGCAGAGAATACAGGGGCAATCAGCCCCAGCATTTT
>.|TRBV6-9|TRBJ2-7|few
CASSYAYVGLAYEQYF
TGTGCCAGCAGTTACGCGTATGTGGGACTGGCCTACGAGCAGTACTTC
>.|TRBV28|TRBJ2-3|many
CASYSMTVRTDTQYF
TGTGCCAGCTACTCTATGACGGTTCGAACAGATACGCAGTATTTT
>TRBD2|TRBV28|TRBJ2-1|many
CASRLGRLNEQFF
TGTGCCAGCAGGCTCGGGAGGCTCAATGAGCAGTTCTTC
>.|TRBV5-6|TRBJ2-2|few
CASSPLGQDNTGELFF
TGTGCCAGCAGCCCTCTCGGGCAGGATAACACCGGGGAGCTGTTTTTT
>TRBD2|TRBV7-2|TRBJ2-5|many
CASSWVYLREGQGETQYF
TGTGCCAGCAGCTGGGTGTATTTGCGGGAGGGCCAGGGAGAGACCCAGTACTTC
>TRBD2|TRBV4-1|TRBJ2-3|many
CASSQGRLATDTQYF
TGCGCCAGCAGCCAAGGGAGACTAGCGACAGATACGCAGTATTTT
>.|TRBV7-2|TRBJ2-7|many
CASSLAQTRMAGEQYF
TGTGCCAGCAGCTTAGCGCAGACCAGAATGGCGGGCGAGCAGTACTTC
>TRBD2|TRBV7-9|TRBJ2-3|few
CASSSQGRGGDTQYF
TGTGCCAGCAGCTCCCAAGGGAGGGGAGGTGATACGCAGTATTTT